The subject of this entry is one T cell receptor (beta chain). The antigen this receptor binds is unknown. Base qualities were left out, and no much larger clone turns up one base away. CDR1 and CDR2, per the germline V gene (reference sequence), are LNHNV and YYDKDF. From its cysteine to its phenylalanine, the CDR3 spans 13 amino acids. Only the CDR3 portion is preserved as DNA: 39 bases, with reading frame beginning at the first base. After removal of 3 bases from V and 8 bases from J, the junction retains 5 bases not matched to a gene. In the prospective study, participants were roughly 18 to 89 years old, resided in approximately 22 geographic areas of the United States, and were enrolled through a virtual design. In the prospective study, cohorts were assigned on the basis of participant-reported clinical history obtained from a screening survey and a study questionnaire. Recovered participants in ImmuneRACE Cohort 3 were defined as having two consecutive negative NP/OP PCR tests, clearance from a healthcare professional, or resolution of symptoms. Each participant in the prospective study had whole blood, serum and a nasopharyngeal or oropharyngeal swab collected by mobile phlebotomists. Prospective study participants could optionally give additional blood draws and questionnaires over a roughly 2-month period. Before DNA extraction, blood samples from the prospective study were shipped at room temperature or frozen.

The data belong to a study of blood T cell repertoires in COVID-19 (dated by TCRdb to the early 2020s). With respect to the entire study: Samples from collaborators originated in the United States, Italy and Spain and spanned both the acute and convalescent phases of COVID-19. The repertoires were made available in a free public database intended to serve as a resource for research on the immune response to SARS-CoV-2. Samples came from the ongoing ImmuneRACE study (first 160 participants) plus 1,254 subjects from 6 global collaborators. Where HLA class I and class II types were available, the types were taken from metadata supplied by the sample provider, not from assay-based typing. Sample metadata almost always included a de-identified subject ID, COVID-19 status, age in years and sex. The material from the prospective study consisted of cDNA or gDNA derived from T cells, B-cell-depleted T cells, or PBMCs. Deeply sampled blood TCRbeta repertoires from subjects exposed to, actively infected with, or recovered from COVID-19 were included in the dataset. Study-level results and caveats: The amount of clinical and demographic metadata varied by source and participant and was provided uncurated.

TCRbeta CDR3 regions were amplified from genomic DNA by means of the immunoSEQ Assay, a bias-controlled multiplex PCR. As for the authors' bioinformatics: Nucleated cell counts per sample were estimated from amplification of reference gene primers within the assay. Sequence reads were collapsed and filtered to measure the absolute abundance of every unique TCRbeta CDR3 rearrangement. Productive Simpson clonality was computed per sample as the square root of Simpson's diversity index over productive rearrangements. Sourced from immuneACCESS, this table was stored by TCRdb with only in-frame sequences that have V and J called. A share of the clones is absent; for the studies checked, an unresolved V gene accounts for under half, and the remainder has no known explanation. That table is the source of V, J and clone size, and D and trimming were worked out from the DNA. This sample gives over 200,000 clones in total; around 89% of them show up just once. The ten largest clones take up roughly 10% of the sample.

The chain is encoded by TRBV15 joined to TRBJ1-2; a stretch of 8 junction bases matches TRBD1. The sample taken for sequencing was PBMCs or T cells enriched from blood (not recorded which). This sequence was found in a man aged 40-49 years who had recovered from COVID-19. Here is the DNA: TGTGCCACCAGCAGGGACAGGGTCTGGGGCTACACCTTC. Its amino acids are CATSRDRVWGYTF.